This T cell receptor beta chain was found in a study of identical twins. Study results and limitations: For cord blood, abundant beta clonotypes had fewer insertions, unlike memory repertoires, which showed none. Twins shared out-of-frame alpha sequences with excess low generation probability.

This clonotype has just a few counts. Its antigen is not identified. Healthy Caucasians, and only they, were the donors. TCRdb redid the calling of the 5' RACE reads with MiXCR, one entry per CDR3 protein. The sample contains around 960,000 distinct CDR3 sequences, 9% to 15% of which appear only once. The CDR3 is 16 amino acids. The V gene's germline CDR1 is LGHDT and CDR2 YNNKEL (reference sequence). The V end was cut by 0 bases, the J end by 6 bases, with 15 bases between. The data also belong to a second study, concerning yellow fever vaccine responses in identical twins. From that report: In identical twins, vaccine T cell responses appeared partly shared and partly individual.

Source material: PBMCs. This chain uses TRBV3-1 with TRBJ2-1; D is unclear. The TCR originated in a young woman in good health. CDR3 DNA: TGTGCCAGCAGCCAAGAGGGTCTTCAGCCCTTCAATGAGCAGTTCTTC. Its translation is CASSQEGLQPFNEQFF.